This note documents a single TCR beta chain sequence. Per the original data handling: Amplification from reference gene primers served as the basis for estimated nucleated cell counts. Using immunoSEQ multiplex PCR, the repertoire was profiled, and TCRdb retains in-frame clones only, with some absent. V, J and clone size derive from that table, while D and trimming were established from the DNA sequence. The sample includes some 290,000 clones, roughly nine tenths of them seen just once. The sample comes from a study of blood T cell repertoires in COVID-19. About the study: Samples of COVID-19 (acute and convalescent) were obtained from the United States, Italy and Spain. In each case, the material was cDNA or gDNA derived from T cells, B-cell-depleted T cells, or PBMCs.

Seattle patients were enrolled while actively infected and followed longitudinally. Germline assignment: CDR1 KGHDR and CDR2 SFDVKD. The V gene lost 1 base and the J gene lost 2 bases, with 8 bases spanning the gap. The CDR3 is made up of 14 amino acids. This receptor was taken from a woman aged 30 to 39 with COVID-19, enrolled during active disease. What was sequenced was peripheral blood. This chain links TRBV24-1 with TRBJ2-7; the D is unclear. The CDR3 DNA follows: TGTGCCACCAGTGATTTTAACGAGCCCTACGAGCAGTACTTC. Protein sequence: CATSDFNEPYEQYF.